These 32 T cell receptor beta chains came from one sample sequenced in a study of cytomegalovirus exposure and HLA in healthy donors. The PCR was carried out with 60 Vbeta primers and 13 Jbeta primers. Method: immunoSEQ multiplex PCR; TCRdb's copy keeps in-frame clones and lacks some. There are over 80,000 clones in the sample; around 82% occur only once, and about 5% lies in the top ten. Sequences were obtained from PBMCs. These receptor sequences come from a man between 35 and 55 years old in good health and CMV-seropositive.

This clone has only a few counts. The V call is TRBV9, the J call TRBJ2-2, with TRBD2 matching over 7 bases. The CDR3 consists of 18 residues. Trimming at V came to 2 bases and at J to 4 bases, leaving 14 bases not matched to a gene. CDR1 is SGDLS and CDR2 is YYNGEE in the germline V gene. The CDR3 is CASSVAPGTGGATGELFF. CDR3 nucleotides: TGTGCCAGCAGCGTGGCCCCCGGAACGGGAGGTGCCACCGGGGAGCTGTTTTTT.

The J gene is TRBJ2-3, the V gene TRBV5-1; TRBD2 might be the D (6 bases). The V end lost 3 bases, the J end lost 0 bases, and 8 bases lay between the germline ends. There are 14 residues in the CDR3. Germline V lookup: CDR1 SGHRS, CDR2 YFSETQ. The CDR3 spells CASSWAGSTDTQYF. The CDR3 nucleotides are TGCGCCAGCAGCTGGGCGGGGAGCACAGATACGCAGTATTTT.

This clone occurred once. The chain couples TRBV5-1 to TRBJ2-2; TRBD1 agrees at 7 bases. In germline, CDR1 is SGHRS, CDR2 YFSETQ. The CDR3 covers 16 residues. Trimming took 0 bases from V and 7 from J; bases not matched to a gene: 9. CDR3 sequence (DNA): TGCGCCAGCAGCTTGGACAGGGGAAGTATTGGCGGGGAGCTGTTTTTT. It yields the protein CASSLDRGSIGGELFF.

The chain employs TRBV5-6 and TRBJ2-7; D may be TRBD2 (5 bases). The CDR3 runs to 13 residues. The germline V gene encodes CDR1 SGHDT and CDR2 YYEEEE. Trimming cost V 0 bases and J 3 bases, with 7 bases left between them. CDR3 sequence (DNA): TGTGCCAGCAGCTTGGGAGGGTACTACGAGCAGTACTTC. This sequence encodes CASSLGGYYEQYF.

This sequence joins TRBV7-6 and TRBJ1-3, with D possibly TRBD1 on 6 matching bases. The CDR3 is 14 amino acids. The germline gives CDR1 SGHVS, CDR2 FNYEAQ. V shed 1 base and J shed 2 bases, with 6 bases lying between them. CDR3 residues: CASSLGTAGNTIYF. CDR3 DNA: TGTGCCAGCAGCTTAGGGACAGCTGGAAACACCATATATTTT.

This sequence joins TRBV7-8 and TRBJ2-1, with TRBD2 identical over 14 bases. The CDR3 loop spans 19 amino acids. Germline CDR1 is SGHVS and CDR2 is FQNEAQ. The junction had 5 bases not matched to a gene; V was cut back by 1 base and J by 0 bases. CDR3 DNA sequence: TGTGCCAGCAGCTTAGACCCCGGGACTAGCGGGAGCTCCTACAATGAGCAGTTCTTC. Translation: CASSLDPGTSGSSYNEQFF.

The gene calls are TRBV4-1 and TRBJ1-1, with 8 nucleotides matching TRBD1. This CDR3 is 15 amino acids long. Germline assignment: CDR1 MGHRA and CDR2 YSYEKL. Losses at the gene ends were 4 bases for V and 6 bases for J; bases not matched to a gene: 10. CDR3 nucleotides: TGCGCCAGCAGCCCAACCGGGCAGGGGGCTGCTGAAGCTTTCTTT. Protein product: CASSPTGQGAAEAFF.

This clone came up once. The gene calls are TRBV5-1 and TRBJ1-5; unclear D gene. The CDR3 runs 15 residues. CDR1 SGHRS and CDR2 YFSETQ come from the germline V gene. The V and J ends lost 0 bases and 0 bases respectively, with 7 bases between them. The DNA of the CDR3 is TGCGCCAGCAGCTTGGTGGGCGATAGCAATCAGCCCCAGCATTTT. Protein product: CASSLVGDSNQPQHF.

The CDR3 protein is CASSSQGTEAFF. CDR3 nucleotide sequence: TGTGCCAGCAGCTCACAGGGCACTGAAGCTTTCTTT. The chain combines TRBV13 with TRBJ1-1, with a weak D call TRBD1 (6 bases). The germline CDR1 and CDR2 sequences are PRHDT and FYEKMQ (reference sequence). This CDR3 region has 12 residues. V gave up 4 bases and J gave up 4 bases, with 7 bases separating them.

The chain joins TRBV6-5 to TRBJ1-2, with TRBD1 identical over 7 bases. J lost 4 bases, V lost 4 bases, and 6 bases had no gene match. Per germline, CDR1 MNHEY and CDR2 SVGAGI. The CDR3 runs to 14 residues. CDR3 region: CASSWRGDSYGYTF. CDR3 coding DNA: TGTGCCAGCAGTTGGAGAGGGGACAGCTATGGCTACACCTTC.

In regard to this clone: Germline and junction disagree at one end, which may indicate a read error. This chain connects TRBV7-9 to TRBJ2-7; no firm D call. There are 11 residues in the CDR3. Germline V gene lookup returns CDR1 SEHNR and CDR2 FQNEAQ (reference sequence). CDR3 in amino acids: CSSSFLYEQYF. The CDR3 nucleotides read TGTTCCAGCAGCTTCCTATACGAGCAGTACTTC.

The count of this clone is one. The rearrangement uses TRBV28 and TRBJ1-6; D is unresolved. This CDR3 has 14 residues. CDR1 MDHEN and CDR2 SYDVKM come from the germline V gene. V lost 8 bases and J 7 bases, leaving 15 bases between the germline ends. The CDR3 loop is CASCPPEINSPLHF. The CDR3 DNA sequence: TGTGCCAGCTGCCCCCCGGAGATAAATTCACCCCTCCACTTT.

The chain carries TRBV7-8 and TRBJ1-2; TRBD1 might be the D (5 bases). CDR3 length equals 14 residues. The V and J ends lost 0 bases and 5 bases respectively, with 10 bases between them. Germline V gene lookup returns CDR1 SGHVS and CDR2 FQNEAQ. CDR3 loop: CASSLAWQGYGYTF. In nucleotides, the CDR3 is TGTGCCAGCAGCTTAGCGTGGCAGGGATATGGCTACACCTTC.

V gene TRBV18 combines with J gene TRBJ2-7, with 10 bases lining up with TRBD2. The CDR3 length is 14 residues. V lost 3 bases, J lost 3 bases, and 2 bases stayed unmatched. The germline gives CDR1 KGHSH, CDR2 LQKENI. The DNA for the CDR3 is TGTGCCAGCTCACCCGGGACTAGCGACTACGAGCAGTACTTC. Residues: CASSPGTSDYEQYF.

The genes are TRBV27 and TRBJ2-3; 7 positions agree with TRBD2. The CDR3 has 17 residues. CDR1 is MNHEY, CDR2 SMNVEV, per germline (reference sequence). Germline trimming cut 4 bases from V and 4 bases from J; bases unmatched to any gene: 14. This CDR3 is CASSSRTSARAADTQYF. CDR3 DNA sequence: TGTGCCAGCAGTTCCAGAACTAGCGCGAGGGCGGCAGATACGCAGTATTTT.

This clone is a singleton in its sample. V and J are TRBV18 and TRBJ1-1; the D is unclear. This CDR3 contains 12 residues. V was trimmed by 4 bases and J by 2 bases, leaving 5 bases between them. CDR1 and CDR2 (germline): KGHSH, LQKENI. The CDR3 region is CASSLANTEAFF. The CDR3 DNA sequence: TGTGCCAGCTCACTGGCCAACACTGAAGCTTTCTTT.

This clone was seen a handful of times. The chain's CDR3 is CASRHNEAFF. The CDR3 nucleotides read TGTGCCAGCAGACACAATGAAGCTTTCTTT. This sequence joins TRBV28 and TRBJ1-1; no firm D call. The CDR3 is 10 amino acids. V lost 6 bases to trimming and J lost 7 bases, with 6 bases between them. Germline V gene lookup returns CDR1 MDHEN and CDR2 SYDVKM.

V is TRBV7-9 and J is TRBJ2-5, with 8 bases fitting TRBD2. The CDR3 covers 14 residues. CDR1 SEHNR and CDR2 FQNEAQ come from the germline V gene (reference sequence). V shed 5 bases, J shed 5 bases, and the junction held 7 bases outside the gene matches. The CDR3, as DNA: TGTGCCAGCAGCAAGGCGGGGGGCGGTGAGACCCAGTACTTC. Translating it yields CASSKAGGGETQYF.

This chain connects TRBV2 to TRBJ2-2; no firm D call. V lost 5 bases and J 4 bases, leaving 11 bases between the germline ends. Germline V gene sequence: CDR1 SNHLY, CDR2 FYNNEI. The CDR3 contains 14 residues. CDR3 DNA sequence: TGTGCCAGCAGTAAAATCGGTGTCACCGGGGAGCTGTTTTTT. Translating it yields CASSKIGVTGELFF.

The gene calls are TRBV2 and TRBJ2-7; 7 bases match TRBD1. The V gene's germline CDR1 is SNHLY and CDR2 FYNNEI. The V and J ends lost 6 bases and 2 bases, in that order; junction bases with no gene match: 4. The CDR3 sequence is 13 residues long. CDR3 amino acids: CASRSDRAYEQYF. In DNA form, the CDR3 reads TGTGCCAGCAGGTCTGACAGGGCCTACGAGCAGTACTTC. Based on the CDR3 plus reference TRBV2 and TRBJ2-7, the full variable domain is EPEVTQTPSHQVTQMGQEVILRCVPISNHLYFYWYRQILGQKVEFLVSFYNNEISEKSEIFDDQFSVERPDGSNFTLKIRSTKLEDSAMYFCASRSDRAYEQYFGPGTRLTVT.

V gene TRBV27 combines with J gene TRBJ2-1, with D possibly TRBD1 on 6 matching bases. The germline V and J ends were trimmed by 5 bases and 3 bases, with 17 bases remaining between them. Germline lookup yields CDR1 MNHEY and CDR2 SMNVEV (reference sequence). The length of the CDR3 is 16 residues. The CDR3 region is CASSLGAGVSYNEQFF. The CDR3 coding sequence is TGTGCCAGCAGTCTGGGGGCCGGAGTGAGCTACAATGAGCAGTTCTTC.

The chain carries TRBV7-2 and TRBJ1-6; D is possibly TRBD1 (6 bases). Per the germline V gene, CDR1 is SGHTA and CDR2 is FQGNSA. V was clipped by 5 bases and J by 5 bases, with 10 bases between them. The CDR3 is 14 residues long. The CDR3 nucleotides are TGTGCCAGCAGCGCATGGACAGATAATTCACCCCTCCACTTT. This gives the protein CASSAWTDNSPLHF.

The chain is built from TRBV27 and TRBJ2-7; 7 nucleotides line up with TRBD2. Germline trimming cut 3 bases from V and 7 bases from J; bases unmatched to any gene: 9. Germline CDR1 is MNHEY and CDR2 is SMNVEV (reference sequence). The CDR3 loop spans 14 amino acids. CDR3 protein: CASSLGGRAWEQYF. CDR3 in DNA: TGTGCCAGCAGTTTGGGTGGGAGGGCCTGGGAGCAGTACTTC.

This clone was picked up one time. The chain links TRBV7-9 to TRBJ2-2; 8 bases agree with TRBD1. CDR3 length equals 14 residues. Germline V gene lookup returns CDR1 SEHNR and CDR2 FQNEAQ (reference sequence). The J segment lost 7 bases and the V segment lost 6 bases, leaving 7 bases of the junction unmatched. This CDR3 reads CASRFTTGGGELFF. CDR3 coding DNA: TGTGCCAGCAGATTCACCACAGGGGGCGGGGAGCTGTTTTTT.

The CDR3 is CASSLGRVEQYF. The CDR3, as DNA: TGTGCCAGCAGCTTGGGCAGGGTCGAGCAGTACTTC. The V and J genes are TRBV5-8 and TRBJ2-7, with D perhaps TRBD1 (5 bases). The germline gives CDR1 SGHTS, CDR2 YDEGEE. Trimming removed 0 bases at V and 6 bases at J, with 7 bases between. The CDR3 length is 12 residues.

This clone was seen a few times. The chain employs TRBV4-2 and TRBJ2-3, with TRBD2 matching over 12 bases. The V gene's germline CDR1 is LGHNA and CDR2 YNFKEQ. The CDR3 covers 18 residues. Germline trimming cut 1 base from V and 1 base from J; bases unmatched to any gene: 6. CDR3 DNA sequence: TGTGCCAGCAGCCAAGGGCTAGCGGGGGGGCCGCGCACAGATACGCAGTATTTT. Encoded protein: CASSQGLAGGPRTDTQYF.

CDR3 residues: CASSPGLAGNEQFF. The CDR3 nucleotides read TGTGCCAGCTCACCGGGACTAGCGGGAAATGAGCAGTTCTTC. This chain links TRBV18 with TRBJ2-1, with 13 bases that match TRBD2. Per germline, CDR1 KGHSH and CDR2 LQKENI. This CDR3 has 14 residues. The V and J ends lost 3 bases and 7 bases, in that order; junction bases with no gene match: 0.

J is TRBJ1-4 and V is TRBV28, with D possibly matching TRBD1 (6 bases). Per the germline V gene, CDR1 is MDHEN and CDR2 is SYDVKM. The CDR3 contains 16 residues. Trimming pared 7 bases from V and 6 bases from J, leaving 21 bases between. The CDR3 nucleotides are TGTGCCAGCACCTCTGGGGGCCTTGTCGGGGATGAAAAACTGTTTTTT. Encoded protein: CASTSGGLVGDEKLFF.

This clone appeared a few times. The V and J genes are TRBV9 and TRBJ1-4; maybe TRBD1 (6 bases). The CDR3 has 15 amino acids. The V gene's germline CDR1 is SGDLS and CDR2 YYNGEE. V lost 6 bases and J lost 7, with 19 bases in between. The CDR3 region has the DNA TGTGCCAGCACACTGACAGGTGAAGTGGGTGAAAAACTGTTTTTT. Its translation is CASTLTGEVGEKLFF.

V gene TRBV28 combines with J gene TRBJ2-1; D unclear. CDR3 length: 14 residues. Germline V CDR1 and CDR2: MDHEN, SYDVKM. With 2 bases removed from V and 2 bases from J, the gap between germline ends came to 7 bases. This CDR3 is CASSLAPTYNEQFF. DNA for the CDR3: TGTGCCAGCAGTTTAGCGCCGACCTACAATGAGCAGTTCTTC.

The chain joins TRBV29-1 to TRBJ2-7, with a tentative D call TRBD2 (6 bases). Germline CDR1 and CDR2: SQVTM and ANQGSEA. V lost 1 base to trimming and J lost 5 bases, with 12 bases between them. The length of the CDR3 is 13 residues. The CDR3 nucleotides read TGCAGCGTTGAAGTTGGCGGGGCCGACGAGCAGTACTTC. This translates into CSVEVGGADEQYF.

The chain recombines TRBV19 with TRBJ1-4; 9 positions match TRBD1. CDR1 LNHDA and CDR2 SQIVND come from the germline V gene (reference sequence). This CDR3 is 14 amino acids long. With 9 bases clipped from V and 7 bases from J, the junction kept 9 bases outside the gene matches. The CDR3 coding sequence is TGTGCCAGATACGACAGGGGGGCAGGTGAAAAACTGTTTTTT. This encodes CARYDRGAGEKLFF.